One and the same sample provided the 17 T cell receptor beta chains below, sequenced in a study of post-analysis software for immune sequencing data. Study-wide findings and caveats: Among five TRBV segments more frequent in patients than controls were TRBV5-6, TRBV5-1 and TRBV20-1.

Tagging with unique molecular identifiers was a feature of the TCR beta cDNA libraries. In TCRdb, the PCR reads were re-called with MiXCR into one record per CDR3 protein. The data show around 250,000 distinct CDR3 sequences, with about 40% seen just once and 4% to 6% held by the top ten. No cognate antigen is known for these TCRs. Material for sequencing was blood. The receptors originated from a girl under 18 with multiple sclerosis.

The rearrangement links TRBV29-1 to TRBJ1-1, with TRBD1 matching 8 bases. J was trimmed by 4 bases and V by 5 bases; bases with no gene match: 12. Germline V gene sequence: CDR1 SQVTM, CDR2 ANQGSEA. This CDR3 is built from 15 residues. CDR3 sequence reads: CSVTVQGARVTEAFF. CDR3 sequence (DNA): TGCAGCGTTACCGTGCAGGGGGCTCGGGTCACTGAAGCTTTCTTT.

Many counts were recorded for this clonotype. This chain joins TRBV2 and TRBJ1-2; D is unresolved. This CDR3 is 13 amino acids long. V shed 7 bases and J shed 3 bases, with 12 bases lying between them. The germline CDR1 and CDR2 sequences are SNHLY and FYNNEI. This chain's CDR3 is CASTEQLYYGYTF. The CDR3 region has the DNA TGTGCCAGCACCGAACAGCTCTACTATGGCTACACCTTC. The variable domain in full, completed from reference TRBV2 and TRBJ1-2, reads EPEVTQTPSHQVTQMGQEVILRCVPISNHLYFYWYRQILGQKVEFLVSFYNNEISEKSEIFDDQFSVERPDGSNFTLKIRSTKLEDSAMYFCASTEQLYYGYTFGSGTRLTVV.

This clonotype has ten or more counts. The V and J genes are TRBV29-1 and TRBJ2-1, with D uncertain. This CDR3 comprises 12 residues. CDR1 SQVTM and CDR2 ANQGSEA come from the germline V gene. Trimming took off 4 bases at V and 3 bases at J, with 7 bases between the two ends. The CDR3 DNA reads TGCAGCGTTGGGCACGTCTACAATGAGCAGTTCTTC. Its translation is CSVGHVYNEQFF.

A few counts support this clonotype. A read error is possible here, since a much larger clone lies one base away. The rearrangement joins TRBV14 to TRBJ2-7, with D hard to call. From germline, CDR1 is SGHDN and CDR2 FVKESK. This CDR3 contains 15 residues. The V and J ends lost 3 bases and 7 bases respectively, with 19 bases between them. The CDR3: CASSHRITYNGEQYF. In DNA form, the CDR3 reads TGTGCCAGCAGCCACCGGATTACCTACAACGGTGAGCAGTACTTC.

The chain is built from TRBV4-2 and TRBJ1-1, with D perhaps TRBD1 (6 bases). This CDR3 region has 15 residues. Germline values: CDR1 LGHNA, CDR2 YNFKEQ. Trimming took 1 base from V and 1 from J, leaving 10 bases between them. CDR3 amino acids: CASSQGGRGNTEAFF. CDR3 nucleotides: TGTGCCAGCAGCCAAGGGGGCAGGGGGAACACTGAAGCTTTCTTT.

Ten or more counts support this clonotype. This chain connects TRBV5-1 to TRBJ2-1; D not certain. CDR3 length: 13 residues. The germline CDR1 and CDR2 sequences are SGHRS and YFSETQ. Trimming pared 0 bases from V and 9 bases from J, leaving 10 bases between. CDR3 protein: CASSLETAFEQFF. The DNA for the CDR3 is TGCGCCAGCAGCTTGGAGACGGCGTTTGAGCAGTTCTTC.

This clonotype has at least ten counts. The V gene is TRBV6-6, the J gene TRBJ2-3; 7 bases are a match to TRBD1. The length of the CDR3 is 14 residues. The V gene end was trimmed by 6 bases and the J gene end by 0 bases; junction bases not matched to a gene: 3. The V gene's germline CDR1 is MNHNY and CDR2 SVGAGI (reference sequence). DNA of the CDR3: TGTGCCAGCAGCCGGACAGGAAGCACAGATACGCAGTATTTT. Translation: CASSRTGSTDTQYF.

The chain is built from TRBV29-1 and TRBJ2-1; 8 nucleotides agree with TRBD1. From germline, CDR1 is SQVTM and CDR2 ANQGSEA. There are 13 residues in the CDR3. The junction had 6 bases not matched to a gene; V was cut back by 2 bases and J by 9 bases. The DNA of the CDR3 is TGCAGCGTTGAAATGGGGCAGGGGGCTGAGCAGTTCTTC. Protein: CSVEMGQGAEQFF.

J is TRBJ1-6 and V is TRBV20-1; D not certain. This CDR3 is 14 amino acids long. Trimming stripped 2 bases from V and 4 bases from J, with 9 bases between. The germline V gene has CDR1 DFQATT and CDR2 SNEGSKA (reference sequence). In DNA, the CDR3 is TGCAGTGCTAGACAACAGCCTTATAATTCACCCCTCCACTTT. Translated: CSARQQPYNSPLHF.

This clonotype was recorded at least ten times. This chain uses TRBV2 with TRBJ2-5, with D unclear. V lost 7 bases, J lost 3 bases, and 15 bases lay in between. CDR3 length: 14 residues. CDR1 SNHLY and CDR2 FYNNEI come from the germline V gene. The CDR3 nucleotides are TGTGCCAGCAAACCGGAGCCAGTCAAAGAGACCCAGTACTTC. Protein product: CASKPEPVKETQYF.

The gene calls are TRBV14 and TRBJ1-5; D gene unclear. Trimming took off 4 bases at V and 8 bases at J, with 12 bases between the two ends. Germline V lookup: CDR1 SGHDN, CDR2 FVKESK. This CDR3 has 13 residues. CDR3 nucleotide sequence: TGTGCCAGCAGCCGAGGCCCCGGGGAGCCCCAGCATTTT. Translation: CASSRGPGEPQHF.

This clonotype was picked up many times. The chain is built from TRBV6-5 and TRBJ1-1, with D possibly matching TRBD1 (5 bases). Germline CDR1 is MNHEY and CDR2 is SVGAGI. The CDR3 is made up of 16 amino acids. V was shortened by 3 bases and J by 1 base, with 15 bases between the two germline ends. The CDR3 reads CASSYGTRARNTEAFF. As DNA, the CDR3 is TGTGCCAGCAGTTATGGGACCAGGGCGAGGAACACTGAAGCTTTCTTT.

Ten or more counts support this clonotype. This chain links TRBV5-1 with TRBJ1-2, with D perhaps matching TRBD1 (6 bases). The CDR3 sequence is 16 residues long. The germline V gene has CDR1 SGHRS and CDR2 YFSETQ. The V gene lost 4 bases and the J gene lost 0 bases, with 16 bases spanning the gap. The CDR3 reads CASSRPTGSANYGYTF. The CDR3 DNA reads TGCGCCAGCAGCAGACCGACAGGATCAGCTAACTATGGCTACACCTTC. The entire variable domain, with the rest obtained from reference TRBV5-1 and TRBJ1-2, is as follows: KAGVTQTPRYLIKTRGQQVTLSCSPISGHRSVSWYQQTPGQGLQFLFEYFSETQRNKGNFPGRFSGRQFSNSRSEMNVSTLELGDSALYLCASSRPTGSANYGYTFGSGTRLTVV.

This clonotype was observed at least ten times. The chain has TRBV7-6 and TRBJ1-5; D remains unclear. The CDR3 consists of 14 residues. Trimming removed 4 bases from V and 4 bases from J, with 11 bases in between. Germline loops: CDR1 SGHVS, CDR2 FNYEAQ. Here the CDR3 reads CASSWAHGNQPQHF. CDR3 nucleotides: TGTGCCAGCAGCTGGGCTCATGGGAATCAGCCCCAGCATTTT.

The table lists this clonotype with a count of one. The J gene is TRBJ2-7, the V gene TRBV5-6; tentative D call: TRBD1 (5 bases). The DNA end is more similar to TRBJ2-5, so the J call may be wrong. The germline V gene has CDR1 SGHDT and CDR2 YYEEEE. This CDR3 spans 14 amino acids. The CDR3 nucleotides are TGTGCCAGCAACAGGATAGGGGTGTTAGAGACCCAGTACTTC. Amino acids: CASNRIGVLETQYF.

This rearrangement joins TRBV29-1 to TRBJ2-7, with TRBD2 matching 7 bases. The CDR3 contains 14 residues. The germline gives CDR1 SQVTM, CDR2 ANQGSEA. With 5 bases clipped from V and 1 base from J, the junction kept 8 bases outside the gene matches. The CDR3 is CSVSAGERSYEQYF. CDR3 bases: TGCAGCGTTTCCGCGGGGGAAAGGTCCTACGAGCAGTACTTC.

In its sample, this clonotype was seen many times. This rearrangement joins TRBV6-6 to TRBJ2-3; weak D call: TRBD2 (6 bases). Germline values: CDR1 MNHNY, CDR2 SVGAGI (reference sequence). CDR3 length: 15 amino acids. V shed 5 bases and J shed 0 bases, with 12 bases lying between them. CDR3 residues: CASSPGVSSTDTQYF. The CDR3 DNA follows: TGTGCCAGCAGTCCGGGGGTATCTAGCACAGATACGCAGTATTTT.